The 7 T cell receptor beta chains in this list originate from one sample, sequenced in a study of shared clonotypes between healthy human individuals. Sequencing used immunoSEQ multiplex PCR; TCRdb keeps in-frame clones, though not all of them. The data show about 2,200,000 clones, about 92% seen once. Terminally differentiated effector memory CD45RA+ cells were excluded by CCR7 positive selection of CD45RO-negative cells. Sequencing used naive CD8+ T cells from PBMCs. The receptor set was obtained from a young man in good health. Some clones in this sample may be carry-over from other donors' samples.

This chain joins TRBV15 and TRBJ2-1, with D perhaps matching TRBD1 (5 bases). V lost 0 bases to trimming and J lost 4 bases, with 13 bases between them. Germline V gene lookup returns CDR1 LNHNV and CDR2 YYDKDF (reference sequence). The CDR3 extends over 16 amino acids. CDR3 residues: CATSRDRWGIYNEQFF. CDR3 nucleotide sequence: TGTGCCACCAGCAGAGATCGCTGGGGCATATACAATGAGCAGTTCTTC.

This chain links TRBV7-9 with TRBJ1-1; the D is unclear. The CDR3 extends over 11 amino acids. Trimming cost V 6 bases and J 1 base, with 3 bases left between them. Per the germline V gene, CDR1 is SEHNR and CDR2 is FQNEAQ (reference sequence). Here the CDR3 reads CASRPNTEAFF. The CDR3 DNA reads as TGTGCCAGCAGGCCGAACACTGAAGCTTTCTTT.

This chain joins TRBV11-2 and TRBJ2-7; D not resolved. The CDR3 spans 12 residues. Germline V gene data show CDR1 as SGHAT and CDR2 as FQNNGV. Between the trimmed V and J ends, which lost 8 bases and 3 bases, there was a span of 11 bases. DNA for the CDR3: TGTGCCAGCGGCGGCTCGAACTACGAGCAGTACTTC. Translation gives CASGGSNYEQYF.

The V call is TRBV29-1, the J call TRBJ2-3, with 9 bases that match TRBD2. Germline V gives CDR1 SQVTM, CDR2 ANQGSEA. The CDR3 is 18 residues long. V was clipped by 7 bases and J by 3 bases; unmatched bases: 20. This CDR3 reads CSAGPGTVRAGGTDTQYF. CDR3 sequence (DNA): TGCAGCGCCGGTCCCGGGACCGTAAGGGCGGGAGGGACAGATACGCAGTATTTT.

The chain couples TRBV9 to TRBJ1-2; 9 bases map to TRBD1. Germline V gives CDR1 SGDLS, CDR2 YYNGEE. The junction had 11 bases not matched to a gene; V was cut back by 2 bases and J by 6 bases. CDR3 length: 16 residues. Here the CDR3 reads CASSVRAGTGRNGYTF. The CDR3 DNA reads as TGTGCCAGCAGCGTGAGAGCCGGGACAGGGAGAAATGGCTACACCTTC.

The chain links TRBV4-1 to TRBJ1-3; D may be TRBD1 (6 bases). Germline V gene sequence: CDR1 MGHRA, CDR2 YSYEKL. V was shortened by 3 bases and J by 2 bases, with 11 bases between the two germline ends. The CDR3 is made up of 15 amino acids. The chain's CDR3 is CASSHEDRPGNTIYF. Here the CDR3 DNA reads TGCGCCAGCAGCCATGAAGACAGGCCTGGAAACACCATATATTTT.

The rearrangement joins TRBV7-9 to TRBJ1-5; D is unresolved. The CDR3 runs 15 residues. V lost 1 base and J lost 0, with 7 bases in between. Germline CDR1 reads SEHNR; CDR2 reads FQNEAQ (reference sequence). CDR3 protein: CASSLGPTSNQPQHF. For the CDR3, the DNA is TGTGCCAGCAGCTTAGGTCCGACTAGCAATCAGCCCCAGCATTTT.